These 23 T cell receptor beta chains share one sample of origin, sequenced in a study of blood T cell repertoires in COVID-19. Clones were read by immunoSEQ multiplex PCR, and TCRdb kept only the in-frame ones, dropping some. The table lists some 100,000 clones, 85% to 90% of them singletons. The sample was peripheral blood. These receptors were taken from a woman aged 80 or over with active COVID-19.

The chain links TRBV11-2 to TRBJ2-1; 10 bases fit TRBD2. After removal of 3 bases from V and 6 bases from J, the junction contained 2 bases not matched to a gene. Looked up from germline, CDR1 is SGHAT and CDR2 is FQNNGV. The CDR3 runs to 14 residues. The CDR3 DNA follows: TGTGCCAGCAGCTTTGGACTAGCGGCCAATGAGCAGTTCTTC. Amino acid sequence: CASSFGLAANEQFF.

The V gene is TRBV29-1, the J gene TRBJ1-2; D is ambiguous. CDR1 and CDR2 (germline): SQVTM, ANQGSEA. V dropped 7 bases and J dropped 4 bases, with 16 bases sitting between them. The CDR3 totals 13 residues. The DNA for the CDR3 is TGCAGCGGCAATACGGGAGGTTTCTATGGCTACACCTTC. It specifies CSGNTGGFYGYTF.

The chain couples TRBV10-1 to TRBJ1-1, with 7 bases that match TRBD1. CDR1 WNHNN and CDR2 SYGVQD come from the germline V gene (reference sequence). The CDR3 totals 17 residues. Trimming removed 1 base from V and 4 bases from J; junction bases left unmatched: 12. The CDR3 reads CASSEYITTGRPTEAFF. DNA of the CDR3: TGCGCCAGCAGTGAGTACATAACGACAGGGAGGCCCACTGAAGCTTTCTTT.

V and J are TRBV27 and TRBJ2-7; D is undetermined. V gave up 4 bases and J gave up 0 bases, with 7 bases separating them. The germline CDR1 and CDR2 sequences are MNHEY and SMNVEV (reference sequence). There are 13 residues in the CDR3. The CDR3 coding sequence is TGTGCCAGCAGTTCAGGTAGCTCCTACGAGCAGTACTTC. Translated: CASSSGSSYEQYF.

As to this clone: At one end the junction does not follow the germline gene, possibly because of a read error. As DNA, the CDR3 is TGTGCCAGCACCCAAGTGAGCGGGAGCACGTCCGGCGAGCAGTACTTC. Translation gives CASTQVSGSTSGEQYF. The chain links TRBV4-2 to TRBJ2-7; 8 bases align to TRBD2. This CDR3 has 16 amino acids. Germline assignment: CDR1 LGHNA and CDR2 YNFKEQ.

CDR3 in amino acids: CASSGRGSRTNEKLFF. In DNA, the CDR3 is TGTGCCAGCAGCGGTAGGGGAAGTCGGACTAATGAAAAACTGTTTTTT. The V call is TRBV7-2, the J call TRBJ1-4; D possibly corresponds to TRBD1 (5 bases). The CDR3 has 16 residues. The V and J ends lost 5 bases and 2 bases respectively, with 15 bases between them. CDR1 and CDR2 from the germline V gene are SGHTA and FQGNSA.

The rearrangement joins TRBV7-2 to TRBJ1-1; no clear D gene. Trimming removed 3 bases from V and 4 bases from J, with 6 bases in between. Germline V gives CDR1 SGHTA, CDR2 FQGNSA. This CDR3 region has 12 residues. The DNA for the CDR3 is TGTGCCAGCAGCTTGTATTCCACTGAAGCTTTCTTT. Translation gives CASSLYSTEAFF.

The chain carries TRBV28 and TRBJ2-1; 8 bases are a match to TRBD1. Germline V gene lookup returns CDR1 MDHEN and CDR2 SYDVKM. J was trimmed by 5 bases and V by 8 bases; bases with no gene match: 2. The CDR3 is 12 residues long. The DNA of the CDR3 is TGTGCCAGCCGACAGGGGAACAATGAGCAGTTCTTC. This sequence encodes CASRQGNNEQFF.

This chain uses TRBV4-1 with TRBJ2-5; TRBD2 matches at 10 bases. This CDR3 has 16 residues. V was pared by 0 bases and J by 5 bases, with 6 bases of the junction left unmatched. CDR1 and CDR2 from the germline V gene are MGHRA and YSYEKL. The CDR3 here is CASSQDQAGGGETQYF. The CDR3 bases are TGCGCCAGCAGCCAAGATCAAGCGGGAGGGGGTGAGACCCAGTACTTC.

V and J are TRBV5-3 and TRBJ2-1, with TRBD2 matching over 8 bases. TRBV5-3 is flagged as an ORF with uncertain function. J lost 8 bases, V lost 3 bases, and 10 bases had no gene match. CDR3 length: 15 amino acids. Written as DNA, the CDR3 is TGTGCCAGAAGCTATAGCGGGAATACCCCCCATGAGCAGTTCTTC. This codes for CARSYSGNTPHEQFF.

This rearrangement joins TRBV7-2 to TRBJ1-2, with TRBD1 matching 7 bases. Looked up from germline, CDR1 is SGHTA and CDR2 is FQGNSA. J was trimmed by 3 bases and V by 6 bases; bases with no gene match: 4. The CDR3 covers 13 residues. DNA of the CDR3: TGTGCCAGCAGGCGACAGGGTCACTATGGCTACACCTTC. Its translation: CASRRQGHYGYTF.

The table lists this clone with a count of one. The chain is built from TRBV9 and TRBJ2-2, with 7 bases matching TRBD2. The CDR3 is 16 residues long. With V trimmed by 0 bases and J by 1 base, 3 bases remained unmatched. Germline loops: CDR1 SGDLS, CDR2 YYNGEE. CDR3 region: CASSVVSGGNTGELFF. As DNA, the CDR3 is TGTGCCAGCAGCGTAGTGTCGGGGGGGAACACCGGGGAGCTGTTTTTT.

The gene calls are TRBV7-9 and TRBJ2-2; 7 bases are a match to TRBD2. This CDR3 has 11 residues. Germline CDR1 reads SEHNR; CDR2 reads FQNEAQ (reference sequence). The CDR3 coding sequence is TGTACTAGCGCGGGTACCGGGGAGCTGTTTTTT. Protein product: CTSAGTGELFF.

The genes are TRBV21-1 and TRBJ1-2. TRBV21-1 is classified as a pseudogene. CDR3 length: 16 amino acids. CDR3 in DNA: TGTGCCAGCAGTGGATTCCGGGGTCCCCCTAACTATGGCTACACCTTC. It encodes CASSGFRGPPNYGYTF.

The V and J genes are TRBV25-1 and TRBJ1-2; D is undetermined. Germline V gene data show CDR1 as MGHDK and CDR2 as SYGVNS. V was cut by 0 bases and J by 6 bases, with 11 bases left in between. This CDR3 is 14 amino acids long. CDR3 sequence: CASSEYPGSNGYTF. CDR3 DNA: TGTGCCAGCAGTGAATATCCGGGGTCGAATGGCTACACCTTC.

Comment on this clone: The junction does not match germline at one end; this may be a read error. Different DNA sequences within this sample yield the same CDR3. The CDR3 protein is CASSPQHAGPTEAFF. The DNA for the CDR3 is TGTGCCAGCTCGCCACAACATGCAGGGCCCACTGAAGCTTTCTTT. The chain couples TRBV18 to TRBJ1-1; tentative D call: TRBD1 (5 bases). CDR1 is KGHSH, CDR2 LQKENI, per germline. The CDR3 runs 15 residues.

This rearrangement joins TRBV30 to TRBJ2-7; D is perhaps TRBD2 (6 bases). Looked up from germline, CDR1 is GTSNPN and CDR2 is SVGIG (reference sequence). V gave up 7 bases and J gave up 0 bases, with 16 bases separating them. The CDR3 loop spans 14 amino acids. CDR3 sequence (DNA): TGTGCCTCCCGGTGGCGGGGTCACTCCTACGAGCAGTACTTC. Its translation is CASRWRGHSYEQYF.

The sample holds one count of this clone. The rearrangement links TRBV2 to TRBJ2-2; 9 bases fit TRBD2. The V and J ends lost 4 bases and 4 bases, in that order; junction bases with no gene match: 13. Germline V gene lookup returns CDR1 SNHLY and CDR2 FYNNEI. The CDR3 contains 18 residues. The CDR3 region is CASSGSEVAGVGTGELFF. In DNA form, the CDR3 reads TGTGCCAGCAGTGGGTCTGAGGTAGCGGGAGTTGGCACCGGGGAGCTGTTTTTT.

This clone is a singleton in its sample. CDR3 nucleotide sequence: TGTGCCAGCAGTCCCCGGGGAGCAGGAGCTCTCTACGAGCAGTACTTC. Translated: CASSPRGAGALYEQYF. The gene calls are TRBV27 and TRBJ2-7; a possible D gene is TRBD2 (5 bases). The CDR3 runs 16 residues. Looked up from germline, CDR1 is MNHEY and CDR2 is SMNVEV (reference sequence). V gave up 5 bases and J gave up 3 bases, with 20 bases separating them.

This sequence joins TRBV2 and TRBJ2-2; D possibly corresponds to TRBD2 (6 bases). V lost 4 bases and J 5 bases, leaving 11 bases between the germline ends. This CDR3 is built from 14 residues. Per germline, CDR1 SNHLY and CDR2 FYNNEI. As DNA, the CDR3 is TGTGCCAGCAGTGGGGCGGGAAGGACCGGGGAGCTGTTTTTT. It codes for CASSGAGRTGELFF.

This sequence joins TRBV6-2 or TRBV6-3 and TRBJ2-2; 9 nucleotides match TRBD2. Germline CDR1 reads MNHEY; CDR2 reads SVGEGT. Trimming took 2 bases from V and 5 from J; bases not matched to a gene: 6. The CDR3 consists of 16 residues. The CDR3 DNA sequence: TGTGCCAGCAGTTACCGACTAGCGGCAGCTACCGGGGAGCTGTTTTTT. It codes for CASSYRLAAATGELFF.

The chain couples TRBV27 to TRBJ1-6, with D unresolved. V dropped 6 bases and J dropped 10 bases, with 19 bases sitting between them. From germline, CDR1 is MNHEY and CDR2 SMNVEV (reference sequence). The CDR3 extends over 15 amino acids. The CDR3 here is CASRPRSPRWSPLHF. DNA of the CDR3: TGTGCCAGCAGACCCCGGTCACCCCGTTGGTCACCCCTCCACTTT.

This clone appeared once. The chain joins TRBV29-1 to TRBJ1-1; D gene unclear. Trimming took 7 bases from V and 5 from J, leaving 26 bases between them. Germline CDR1 reads SQVTM; CDR2 reads ANQGSEA. This CDR3 is built from 16 residues. The CDR3 protein is CSGSRRAVGKNTEAFF. For the CDR3, the DNA is TGCAGCGGATCGCGGAGGGCTGTCGGAAAAAATACTGAAGCTTTCTTT.